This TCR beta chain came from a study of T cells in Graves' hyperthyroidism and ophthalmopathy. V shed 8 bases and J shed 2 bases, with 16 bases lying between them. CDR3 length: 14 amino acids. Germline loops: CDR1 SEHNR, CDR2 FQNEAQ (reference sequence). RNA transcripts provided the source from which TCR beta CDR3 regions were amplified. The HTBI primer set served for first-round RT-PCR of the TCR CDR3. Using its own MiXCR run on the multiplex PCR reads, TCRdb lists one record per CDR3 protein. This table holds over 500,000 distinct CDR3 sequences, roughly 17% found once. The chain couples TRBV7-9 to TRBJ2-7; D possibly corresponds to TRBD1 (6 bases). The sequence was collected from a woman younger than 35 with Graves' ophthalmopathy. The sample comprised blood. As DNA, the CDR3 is TGTGCCAGCGGCCCTACAGGGAGAGCCTACGAGCAGTACTTC. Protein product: CASGPTGRAYEQYF.